These T cell receptor beta chains were read from a single sample in a study of siplizumab effects on memory and regulatory T cells. Using immunoSEQ multiplex PCR, the repertoire was profiled, and TCRdb retains in-frame clones only, with some absent. There are tens of thousands of clones in the sample; 93% occur only once, and 5% to 7% lies in the top ten. The sample was CD8+ T cells sorted from blood. These TCRs come from a human donor in good health. Each CDR3 is given with its conserved first and last residue. D genes are given only for firm matches. The size field is filled for only some rows; it gives once, few, many or a size class.

size	V	J	D	DNA	CDR3
-	TRBV6-6	TRBJ2-7	-	TGTGCCAGCAGTTACTTAGGGGCGAACTCCTACGAGCAGTACTTC	CASSYLGANSYEQYF
-	TRBV27	TRBJ2-3	-	TGTGCCAGCAGTGAAGGCCGGAGCACAGATACGCAGTATTTT	CASSEGRSTDTQYF
-	TRBV19	TRBJ2-1	-	TGTGCCAGTAGTATCTCAGGGGGGACCTACAATGAGCAGTTCTTC	CASSISGGTYNEQFF
-	TRBV27	TRBJ2-2	-	TGTGCCAGCAGTTCCCAGCTGAACACCGGGGAGCTGTTTTTT	CASSSQLNTGELFF
-	TRBV7-8	TRBJ2-7	-	TGTGCCAGCAGCCCTGGACTGCACGAGCAGTACTTC	CASSPGLHEQYF
-	TRBV5-1	TRBJ2-2	-	TGCGCCAGCAGCGGACCCCCGGCGGGTGGAGCCGGGGAGCTGTTTTTT	CASSGPPAGGAGELFF
-	TRBV27	TRBJ2-1	-	TGTGCCAGCAGCGAAGGACTCTCCTACAATGAGCAGTTCTTC	CASSEGLSYNEQFF
once	TRBV6-6	TRBJ2-7	TRBD1	TGTGCCAGCAGTTTTTCCACTGGGACAGGGGGCGAGCAGTACTTC	CASSFSTGTGGEQYF
-	TRBV27	TRBJ2-7	-	TGTGCCAGCAGTGCGCTAGAAGCGGGCGCCTACGAGCAGTACTTC	CASSALEAGAYEQYF
-	TRBV11-3	TRBJ2-1	-	TGTGCCAGCAGCAAAGGACCGGGACGCCTAACTACCTACAATGAGCAGTTCTTC	CASSKGPGRLTTYNEQFF
-	TRBV5-1	TRBJ1-1	-	TGCGCCAGCAGCTTGGGAGGGGAAGCTTTCTTT	CASSLGGEAFF
-	TRBV30	TRBJ1-5	-	TGTGCCTGGGGGAGGACGGGCGGAAGCAATCAGCCCCAGCATTTT	CAWGRTGGSNQPQHF
once	TRBV19	TRBJ2-2	-	TGTGCCAGTAGGGGGGTCGAGGGGACCGGGGAGCTGTTTTTT	CASRGVEGTGELFF
-	TRBV7-2	TRBJ1-3	TRBD1	TGTGCCAGCAGCTTAGCGAGGCGACAGGGGGCTTTAACTGGATCTGGAAACACCATATATTTT	CASSLARRQGALTGSGNTIYF
-	TRBV2	TRBJ2-7	TRBD1	TGTGCCAGCAGCGGACAGGGAAACTTCTACGAGCAGTACTTC	CASSGQGNFYEQYF
once	TRBV4-1	TRBJ1-1	-	TGCGCCAGCAGCCAATCCGGGGACCTGAACACTGAAGCTTTCTTT	CASSQSGDLNTEAFF
-	TRBV27	TRBJ2-2	TRBD2	TGTGCCAGCAGTTCAAGACTAGCGGGGGAGACCGGGGAGCTGTTTTTT	CASSSRLAGETGELFF